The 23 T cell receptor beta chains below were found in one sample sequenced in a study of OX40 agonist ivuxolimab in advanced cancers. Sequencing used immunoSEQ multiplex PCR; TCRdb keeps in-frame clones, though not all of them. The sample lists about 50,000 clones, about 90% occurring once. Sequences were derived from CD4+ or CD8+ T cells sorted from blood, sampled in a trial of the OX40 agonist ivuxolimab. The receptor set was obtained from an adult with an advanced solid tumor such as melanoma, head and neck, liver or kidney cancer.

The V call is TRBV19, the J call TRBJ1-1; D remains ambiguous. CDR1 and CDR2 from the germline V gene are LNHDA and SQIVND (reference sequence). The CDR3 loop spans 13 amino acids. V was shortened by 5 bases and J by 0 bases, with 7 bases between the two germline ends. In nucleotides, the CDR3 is TGTGCCAGTAGTTCGGCTGTGAACACTGAAGCTTTCTTT. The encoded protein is CASSSAVNTEAFF.

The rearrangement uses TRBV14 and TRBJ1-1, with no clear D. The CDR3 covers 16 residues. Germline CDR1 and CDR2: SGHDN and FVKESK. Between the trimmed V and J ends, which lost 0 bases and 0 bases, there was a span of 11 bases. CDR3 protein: CASSQENRGMNTEAFF. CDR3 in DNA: TGTGCCAGCAGCCAAGAGAATCGGGGTATGAACACTGAAGCTTTCTTT.

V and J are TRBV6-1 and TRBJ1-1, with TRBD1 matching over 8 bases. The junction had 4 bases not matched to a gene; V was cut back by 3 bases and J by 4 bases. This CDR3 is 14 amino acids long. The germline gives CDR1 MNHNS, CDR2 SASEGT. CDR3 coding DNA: TGTGCCAGCAGTGAGACAGGGGTGGGCACTGAAGCTTTCTTT. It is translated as CASSETGVGTEAFF.

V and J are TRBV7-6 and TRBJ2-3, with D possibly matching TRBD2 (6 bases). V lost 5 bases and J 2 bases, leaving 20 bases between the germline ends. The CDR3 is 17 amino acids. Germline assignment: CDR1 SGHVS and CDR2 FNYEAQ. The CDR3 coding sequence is TGTGCCAGCAGCCCCAAATCAGCGGGTAAAATCACAGATACGCAGTATTTT. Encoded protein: CASSPKSAGKITDTQYF.

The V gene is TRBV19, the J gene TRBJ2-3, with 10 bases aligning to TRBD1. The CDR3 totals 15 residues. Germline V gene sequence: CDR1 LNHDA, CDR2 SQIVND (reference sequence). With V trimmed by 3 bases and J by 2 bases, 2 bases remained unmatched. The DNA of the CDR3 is TGTGCCAGTAGTATGACAGGGGGCCCCACAGATACGCAGTATTTT. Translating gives CASSMTGGPTDTQYF.

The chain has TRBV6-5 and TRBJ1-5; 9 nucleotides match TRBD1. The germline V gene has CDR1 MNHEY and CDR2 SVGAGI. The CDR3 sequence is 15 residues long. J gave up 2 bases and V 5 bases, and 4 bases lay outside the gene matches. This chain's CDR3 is CASSPTGGGNQPQHF. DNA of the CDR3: TGTGCCAGCAGTCCGACAGGGGGGGGCAATCAGCCCCAGCATTTT.

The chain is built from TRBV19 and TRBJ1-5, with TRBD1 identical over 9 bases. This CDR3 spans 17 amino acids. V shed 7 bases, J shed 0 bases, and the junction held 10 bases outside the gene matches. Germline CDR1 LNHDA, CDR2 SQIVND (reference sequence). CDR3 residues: CASNPGTGFSSNQPQHF. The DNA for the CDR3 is TGTGCCAGTAACCCCGGGACAGGGTTTTCTAGCAATCAGCCCCAGCATTTT. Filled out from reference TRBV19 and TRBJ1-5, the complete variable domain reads DGGITQSPKYLFRKEGQNVTLSCEQNLNHDAMYWYRQDPGQGLRLIYYSQIVNDFQKGDIAEGYSVSREKKESFPLTVTSAQKNPTAFYLCASNPGTGFSSNQPQHFGDGTRLSIL.

This CDR3 is CASSGRQGFSGNTIYF. DNA of the CDR3: TGTGCCAGCAGTGGACGACAGGGATTCTCTGGAAACACCATATATTTT. This chain joins TRBV2 and TRBJ1-3; 7 nucleotides agree with TRBD1. The CDR3 sequence is 16 residues long. Germline V gene sequence: CDR1 SNHLY, CDR2 FYNNEI. The V gene end was trimmed by 4 bases and the J gene end by 0 bases; junction bases not matched to a gene: 6.

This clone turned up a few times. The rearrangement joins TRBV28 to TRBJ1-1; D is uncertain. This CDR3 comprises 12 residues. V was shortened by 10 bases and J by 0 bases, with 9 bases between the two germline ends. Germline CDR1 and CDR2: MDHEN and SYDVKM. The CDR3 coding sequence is TGTGCCACCAGGATTGTGAACACTGAAGCTTTCTTT. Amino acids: CATRIVNTEAFF. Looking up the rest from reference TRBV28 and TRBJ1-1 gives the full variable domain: DVKVTQSSRYLVKRTGEKVFLECVQDMDHENMFWYRQDPGLGLRLIYFSYDVKMKEKGDIPEGYSVSREKKERFSLILESASTNQTSMYLCATRIVNTEAFFGQGTRLTVV.

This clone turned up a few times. The CDR3 nucleotides read TGTGCCAGTACCAGGGGGAGTGCAACTAATGAAAAACTGTTTTTT. Amino acid sequence: CASTRGSATNEKLFF. V and J are TRBV19 and TRBJ1-4; 7 positions match TRBD1. The J segment lost 0 bases and the V segment lost 7 bases, leaving 5 bases of the junction unmatched. Germline CDR1 LNHDA, CDR2 SQIVND (reference sequence). The CDR3 totals 15 residues.

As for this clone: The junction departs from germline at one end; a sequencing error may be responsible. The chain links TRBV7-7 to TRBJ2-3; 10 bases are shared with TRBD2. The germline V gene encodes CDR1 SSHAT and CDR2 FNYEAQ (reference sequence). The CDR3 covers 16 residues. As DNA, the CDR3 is TGTGCTAGCAGCCCCGGACTAGCGGCTAGCACAGATACGCAGTATTTT. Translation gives CASSPGLAASTDTQYF.

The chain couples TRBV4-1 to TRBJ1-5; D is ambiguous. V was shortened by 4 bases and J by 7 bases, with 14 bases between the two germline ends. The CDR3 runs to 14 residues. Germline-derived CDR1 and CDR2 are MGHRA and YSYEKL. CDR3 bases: TGCGCCAGCAGCCCCCTGGAGGTGTGGCAGCCCCAGCATTTT. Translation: CASSPLEVWQPQHF.

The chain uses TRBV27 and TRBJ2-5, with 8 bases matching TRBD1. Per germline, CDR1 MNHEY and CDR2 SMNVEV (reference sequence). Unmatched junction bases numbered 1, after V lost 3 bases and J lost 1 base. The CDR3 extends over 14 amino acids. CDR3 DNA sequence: TGTGCCAGCAGTTTTGGGACAGGCCAAGAGACCCAGTACTTC. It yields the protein CASSFGTGQETQYF.

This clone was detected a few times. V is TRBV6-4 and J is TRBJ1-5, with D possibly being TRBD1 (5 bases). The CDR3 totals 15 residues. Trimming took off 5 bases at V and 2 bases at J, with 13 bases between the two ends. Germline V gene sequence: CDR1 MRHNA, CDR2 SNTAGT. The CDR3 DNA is TGTGCCAGCAGTCCACAGGCGGGAGGCAATCAGCCCCAGCATTTT. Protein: CASSPQAGGNQPQHF.

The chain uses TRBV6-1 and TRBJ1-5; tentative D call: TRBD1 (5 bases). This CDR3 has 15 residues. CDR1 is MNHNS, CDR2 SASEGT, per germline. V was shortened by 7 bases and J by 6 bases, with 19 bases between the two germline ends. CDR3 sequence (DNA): TGTGCCAGCAACGAGGACGCAGGGTTGGGTCAGCCCCAGCATTTT. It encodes CASNEDAGLGQPQHF.

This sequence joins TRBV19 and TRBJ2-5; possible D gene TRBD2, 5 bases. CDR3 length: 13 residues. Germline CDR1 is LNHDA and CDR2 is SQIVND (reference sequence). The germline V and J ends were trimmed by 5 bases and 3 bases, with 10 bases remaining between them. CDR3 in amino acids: CASSVDGEETQYF. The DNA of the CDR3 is TGTGCCAGTAGTGTGGACGGGGAAGAGACCCAGTACTTC.

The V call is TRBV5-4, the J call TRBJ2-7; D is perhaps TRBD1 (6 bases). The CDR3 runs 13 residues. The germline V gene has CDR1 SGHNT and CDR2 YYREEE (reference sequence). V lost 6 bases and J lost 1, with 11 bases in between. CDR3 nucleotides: TGTGCCAGCACCCTAGGGGGATCCTACGAGCAGTACTTC. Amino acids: CASTLGGSYEQYF.

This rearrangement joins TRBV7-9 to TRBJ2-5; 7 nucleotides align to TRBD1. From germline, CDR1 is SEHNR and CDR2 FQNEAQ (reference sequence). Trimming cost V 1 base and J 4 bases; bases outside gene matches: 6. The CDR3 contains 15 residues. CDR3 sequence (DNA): TGTGCCAGCAGCTTAGACAGGGGATGGGGAGAGACCCAGTACTTC. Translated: CASSLDRGWGETQYF.

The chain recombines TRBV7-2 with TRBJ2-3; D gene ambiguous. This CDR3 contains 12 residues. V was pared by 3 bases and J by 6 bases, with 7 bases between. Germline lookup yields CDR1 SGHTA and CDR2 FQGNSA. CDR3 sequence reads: CASSLSFDTQYF. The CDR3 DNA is TGTGCCAGCAGCTTGTCTTTTGATACGCAGTATTTT.

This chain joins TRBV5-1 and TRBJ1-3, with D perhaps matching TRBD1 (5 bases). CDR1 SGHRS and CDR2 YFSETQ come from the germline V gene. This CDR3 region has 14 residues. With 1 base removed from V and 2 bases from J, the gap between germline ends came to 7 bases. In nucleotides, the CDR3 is TGCGCCAGCAGCTTGAGGGGACCTGGAAACACCATATATTTT. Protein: CASSLRGPGNTIYF.

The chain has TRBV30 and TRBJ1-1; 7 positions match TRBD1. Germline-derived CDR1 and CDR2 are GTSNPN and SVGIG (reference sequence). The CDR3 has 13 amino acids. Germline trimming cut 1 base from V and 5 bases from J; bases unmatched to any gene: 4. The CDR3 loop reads CAWSDRGWTEAFF. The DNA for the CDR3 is TGTGCCTGGAGTGACAGGGGTTGGACTGAAGCTTTCTTT.

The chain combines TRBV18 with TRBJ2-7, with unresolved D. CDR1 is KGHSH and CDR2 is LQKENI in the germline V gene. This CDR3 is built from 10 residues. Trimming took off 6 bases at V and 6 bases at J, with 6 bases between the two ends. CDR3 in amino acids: CASSPGEQYV. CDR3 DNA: TGTGCCAGCTCTCCTGGCGAGCAGTACGTC.

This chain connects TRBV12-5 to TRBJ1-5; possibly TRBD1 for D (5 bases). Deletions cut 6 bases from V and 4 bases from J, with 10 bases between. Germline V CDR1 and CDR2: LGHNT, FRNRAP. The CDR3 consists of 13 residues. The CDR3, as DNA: TGTGCTAGTGGCCTAGACAGTAATCAGCCCCAGCATTTT. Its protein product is CASGLDSNQPQHF. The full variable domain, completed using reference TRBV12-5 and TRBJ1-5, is DARVTQTPRHKVTEMGQEVTMRCQPILGHNTVFWYRQTMMQGLELLAYFRNRAPLDDSGMPKDRFSAEMPDATLATLKIQPSEPRDSAVYFCASGLDSNQPQHFGDGTRLSIL.